The 15 T cell receptor beta chains listed next were all sequenced from one sample in a study of cytomegalovirus exposure and HLA in healthy donors. Assay used: immunoSEQ multiplex PCR; TCRdb lists only in-frame clones, some missing. In the table there are 95,000 to 120,000 clones, approximately 94% of which are singletons. The sample consisted of PBMCs. These TCRs come from a woman between 18 and 29 years old in good health and CMV-seronegative.

V gene TRBV5-6 combines with J gene TRBJ2-3; 8 nucleotides line up with TRBD2. CDR1 SGHDT and CDR2 YYEEEE come from the germline V gene. V lost 4 bases, J lost 0 bases, and 13 bases stayed unmatched. The CDR3 is made up of 18 amino acids. The CDR3 DNA reads TGTGCCAGCAGCCCCCGAGGAGCGGGGGCGTCTAGCACAGATACGCAGTATTTT. Its translation: CASSPRGAGASSTDTQYF.

The V and J genes are TRBV19 and TRBJ1-5; 9 bases fit TRBD1. The length of the CDR3 is 15 residues. Germline V CDR1 and CDR2: LNHDA, SQIVND (reference sequence). With 6 bases clipped from V and 7 bases from J, the junction kept 10 bases outside the gene matches. The DNA for the CDR3 is TGTGCCAGTAGCCCCACGACAGGGGGAGTCCAGCCCCAGCATTTT. Residues: CASSPTTGGVQPQHF.

This sequence joins TRBV19 and TRBJ2-7; 9 bases are a match to TRBD2. The CDR3 runs 14 residues. Unmatched junction bases numbered 5, after V lost 3 bases and J lost 5 bases. CDR1 is LNHDA and CDR2 is SQIVND in the germline V gene (reference sequence). CDR3 DNA: TGTGCCAGTAGTATCGGACTAGCGATCCACGAGCAGTACTTC. Its protein is CASSIGLAIHEQYF.

The rearrangement links TRBV7-9 to TRBJ2-2; D possibly corresponds to TRBD1 (6 bases). Germline CDR1 is SEHNR and CDR2 is FQNEAQ (reference sequence). The CDR3 consists of 14 residues. V lost 8 bases to trimming and J lost 6 bases, with 16 bases between them. The CDR3 protein is CASEQGKRPGELFF. DNA of the CDR3: TGTGCCAGCGAACAGGGAAAACGTCCCGGGGAGCTGTTTTTT.

The chain couples TRBV4-2 to TRBJ2-2; 8 bases are shared with TRBD2. The CDR3 spans 15 residues. V was pared by 1 base and J by 4 bases, with 2 bases of the junction left unmatched. The germline V gene encodes CDR1 LGHNA and CDR2 YNFKEQ. The CDR3 DNA reads as TGTGCCAGCAGCCAAGCGGGGGGGGGCACCGGGGAGCTGTTTTTT. Its translation: CASSQAGGGTGELFF.

The chain employs TRBV18 and TRBJ2-7; 9 bases align to TRBD1. The germline gives CDR1 KGHSH, CDR2 LQKENI. CDR3 length: 15 residues. Losses at the gene ends were 0 bases for V and 5 bases for J; bases not matched to a gene: 5. The CDR3 protein is CASSPPGQGLDEQYF. CDR3 DNA: TGTGCCAGCTCACCACCGGGACAGGGTCTAGACGAGCAGTACTTC.

The J gene is TRBJ2-2, the V gene TRBV28, with 8 bases lining up with TRBD2. The CDR3 spans 16 residues. V was clipped by 3 bases and J by 6 bases; unmatched bases: 9. Per germline, CDR1 MDHEN and CDR2 SYDVKM. The CDR3 DNA is TGTGCCAGCAGTTTTCTTGCGGGGGGCTATGCCGGGGAGCTGTTTTTT. Translation gives CASSFLAGGYAGELFF.

Only one count was recorded for this clone. The V gene is TRBV11-2, the J gene TRBJ2-3; TRBD1 matches 10 bases. After removal of 4 bases from V and 4 bases from J, the junction contained 5 bases not matched to a gene. Per the germline V gene, CDR1 is SGHAT and CDR2 is FQNNGV. The CDR3 totals 15 residues. The CDR3 DNA follows: TGTGCCAGCAGCTCCCGGGACAGGGGAGCAGATACGCAGTATTTT. Translated, it gives CASSSRDRGADTQYF.

V usage is TRBV19 and J usage is TRBJ2-7; 7 positions match TRBD2. Germline CDR1 LNHDA, CDR2 SQIVND (reference sequence). J lost 2 bases, V lost 6 bases, and 7 bases had no gene match. The CDR3 has 14 residues. The CDR3 DNA sequence: TGTGCCAGTAGGCCGATGGGGGGGGCCTACGAGCAGTACTTC. Its protein is CASRPMGGAYEQYF.

The chain links TRBV4-1 to TRBJ2-2; 8 positions agree with TRBD2. This CDR3 region has 16 residues. Germline values: CDR1 MGHRA, CDR2 YSYEKL. The junction had 7 bases not matched to a gene; V was cut back by 1 base and J by 6 bases. CDR3 sequence reads: CASSQGSGGGPGELFF. CDR3 coding DNA: TGCGCCAGCAGCCAAGGTTCCGGGGGGGGGCCCGGGGAGCTGTTTTTT.

This clone appeared once. The DNA of the CDR3 is TGTGCCAGCTCACCATCAGGGGGCATAAGGACTGAAGCTTTCTTT. Translating it yields CASSPSGGIRTEAFF. The chain is built from TRBV18 and TRBJ1-1, with TRBD1 matching 8 bases. The CDR3 contains 15 residues. CDR1 KGHSH and CDR2 LQKENI come from the germline V gene. The J segment lost 5 bases and the V segment lost 2 bases, leaving 7 bases of the junction unmatched.

The chain carries TRBV7-6 and TRBJ2-3; D remains ambiguous. V was cut by 1 base and J by 2 bases, with 10 bases left in between. Germline V gene data show CDR1 as SGHVS and CDR2 as FNYEAQ. The CDR3 has 15 residues. The CDR3 protein is CASSLVGEATDTQYF. As DNA, the CDR3 is TGTGCCAGCAGCTTAGTAGGAGAAGCCACAGATACGCAGTATTTT.

The CDR3 is CASRNLQGRVTEAFF. Written as DNA, the CDR3 is TGTGCCAGCAGGAACTTACAGGGAAGGGTCACTGAAGCTTTCTTT. The J gene is TRBJ1-1, the V gene TRBV6-5; the D gene is possibly TRBD1 (6 bases). The CDR3 has 15 residues. The germline CDR1 and CDR2 sequences are MNHEY and SVGAGI. V lost 6 bases and J 4 bases, leaving 18 bases between the germline ends.

The J gene is TRBJ2-2, the V gene TRBV4-2; TRBD1 might be the D (5 bases). Germline CDR1 and CDR2: LGHNA and YNFKEQ. The CDR3 has 20 amino acids. V was trimmed by 0 bases and J by 8 bases, leaving 28 bases between them. CDR3 loop: CASSQDSTLRQLPRVGELFF. For the CDR3, the DNA is TGTGCCAGCAGCCAAGATTCGACGTTGAGACAGCTGCCCAGGGTAGGGGAGCTGTTTTTT.

The chain employs TRBV29-1 and TRBJ1-1, with D perhaps TRBD1 (5 bases). With 6 bases removed from V and 3 bases from J, the gap between germline ends came to 32 bases. CDR1 and CDR2 from the germline V gene are SQVTM and ANQGSEA. The CDR3 extends over 19 amino acids. The CDR3 reads CSVQLFELQGGVVDTEAFF. DNA of the CDR3: TGCAGCGTCCAATTATTTGAGTTGCAGGGAGGTGTAGTTGACACTGAAGCTTTCTTT.